This T cell receptor (beta chain) was obtained from a study of cytomegalovirus exposure and HLA in healthy donors. Across the study: Approximately 77 million unique TCRs from HLA-typed donors were held in an early release of data. Broader study findings: The classifier, whose performance was assessed in both the original and validation cohorts, reportedly diagnosed cytomegalovirus status with high specificity and sensitivity.

The donors were healthy bone marrow donors. The PCR had 60 Vbeta and 13 Jbeta primers. Authors' methods: Later reanalysis found 75 million to 95 million unique TCR beta chains, 10 million to 12 million of them shared. Assay used: immunoSEQ multiplex PCR; TCRdb lists only in-frame clones, some missing. V and J calls and clone size are as listed in that table; D and trimming were resolved from the DNA. The table shows about 200,000 clones, with 83% occurring only once. Germline assignment: CDR1 LGHNA and CDR2 YNFKEQ. J was trimmed by 0 bases and V by 3 bases; bases with no gene match: 10. The length of the CDR3 is 18 residues. With respect to this clone: Its antigen is still unknown.

The origin of this receptor is a girl aged 5 to 17 in good health and CMV-seronegative. Sequencing input: PBMCs. This rearrangement joins TRBV4-2 to TRBJ2-7, with 11 bases that match TRBD2. CDR3 sequence reads: CASSHSDISGGASYEQYF. CDR3 sequence (DNA): TGTGCCAGCAGCCACTCAGATATTAGCGGGGGGGCCTCCTACGAGCAGTACTTC.